A selection of T cell receptor beta chains follows, all from one sample in a study of T cell changes during pregnancy in multiple sclerosis. Using immunoSEQ multiplex PCR, the repertoire was profiled, and TCRdb retains in-frame clones only, with some absent. The sample yields tens of thousands of clones, over 85% seen once. Sequencing was performed on peripheral blood, taken in the third trimester of pregnancy. The receptors come from a female donor with multiple sclerosis, enrolled in a pregnancy study. Each CDR3 is given without its conserved first and last residue.

J gene	V gene	CDR3 protein
TRBJ2-7	TRBV18	ASSPGPTPSYEQY
TRBJ1-2	TRBV5-4	ASSSPPFGYT
TRBJ2-5	TRBV7-2	ASSFTSGRASTQY
TRBJ2-5	TRBV13	ASSLGGRQETQY
TRBJ2-6	TRBV7-9	ASSLGHGANVLT
TRBJ2-7	TRBV7-9	ASCGEYEQY
TRBJ2-3	TRBV28	ASSSTGTAISTDTQY
TRBJ2-7	TRBV6-5	ASTPTSGPSYEQY
TRBJ2-1	TRBV5-1	ASSSSGTSGNNEQF
TRBJ2-1	TRBV4-1	ASSQQPGQGPHEQF
TRBJ2-2	TRBV4-1	ASSHHWSSGRSGTGELF
TRBJ2-1	TRBV5-6	ASRETGTSANEQF
TRBJ2-5	TRBV5-1	ASWEAGGPETQY
TRBJ1-1	TRBV2	ASLATGNTEAF
TRBJ2-3	TRBV6-1	ASSERGRRNTDTQY
TRBJ2-5	TRBV5-1	ASRLVGRQPFRETQY
TRBJ2-1	TRBV11-2	ASSLGASGPYNEQF
TRBJ2-5	TRBV10-3	AISESYGTDGETQY
TRBJ1-1	TRBV6-5	ASRLQGSGTEAF
TRBJ1-2	TRBV19	ASSGQENYGYT
TRBJ2-1	TRBV7-9	ASSFGQFGDEQF
TRBJ2-1	TRBV18	ASSPRESSYNEQF
TRBJ1-1	TRBV28	ASGVRQGHTEAF
TRBJ2-7	TRBV18	ASSRRDRDAEQY
TRBJ1-2	TRBV28	ASRPGDRVGYGYT
TRBJ2-3	TRBV29-1	SVDASADTQY
TRBJ2-3	TRBV28	ASQTSGRTDTQY
TRBJ2-2	TRBV5-6	ASSSWTGRYTGELF
TRBJ2-1	TRBV11-2	ASSFADYNEQF
TRBJ2-1	TRBV18	ASSLGGFRGQTYNEQF
TRBJ2-4	TRBV14	ASSQEMRGNIQY
TRBJ1-1	TRBV28	ASSTPGQGDGAEAF
TRBJ1-1	TRBV6-1	ASSEAGRFSTEAF
TRBJ1-4	TRBV7-9	ASSPQGPYEKLF
TRBJ1-2	TRBV18	ASSWDSAGYT
TRBJ2-7	TRBV5-1	ASTGGSGSYEQY
TRBJ1-2	TRBV7-9	ASSFRGGDGYT
TRBJ1-4	TRBV7-8	ASSLSEKLF
TRBJ2-7	TRBV11-3	ASSLEEGSYEQY
TRBJ2-7	TRBV9	ASSARAAFSYEQY
TRBJ2-5	TRBV28	ASKGDQETQY
TRBJ2-7	TRBV6-1	ASRRLAGGPSEQY
TRBJ2-2	TRBV19	ASITQGNTGELF
TRBJ2-7	TRBV6-4	ASSSSSAREPSGEQY
TRBJ2-3	TRBV25-1	ASSETPARGTDTQY
TRBJ1-1	TRBV18	ASSLQAELTEAF
TRBJ1-1	TRBV28	ASSLIQQNTEAF
TRBJ1-2	TRBV4-3	ASSPQRGQGGHGYT
TRBJ2-6	TRBV28	ASSLSGSGANVLT
TRBJ1-2	TRBV7-2	ASSYYREVYGYT
TRBJ2-5	TRBV9	ASSPGTSGEETQY
TRBJ2-2	TRBV18	ASSPPGLASTGELF
TRBJ1-2	TRBV30	AWSRVDRLAYGYT
TRBJ2-1	TRBV30	AWNPDTYNEQF
TRBJ1-4	TRBV5-4	ASSASGTKGFEKLF
TRBJ2-1	TRBV11-3	ASSSSTSGIYNEQF
TRBJ2-7	TRBV12-1	ASSFERTPSSYEQY
TRBJ2-3	TRBV5-1	ASSSGRADDTQY